This TCR beta chain emerged from a study of CD8 T cells in ankylosing spondylitis. TCRdb reprocessed the 5' RACE reads via MiXCR and lists one record per CDR3 protein. The table lists about 440,000 distinct CDR3 sequences, roughly 15% of them singletons. This clonotype was recorded many times. Its antigen is still unknown. Findings of the study overall: Previous work reported some of these motif variants in the synovial fluid and blood of reactive arthritis. A motif in TCR beta, a set of 8 or 9 highly homologous variants, appeared characteristic of ankylosing spondylitis blood.

V was clipped by 4 bases and J by 7 bases, with 20 bases between them. The CDR3 runs to 16 residues. Per the germline V gene, CDR1 is SGHKS and CDR2 is YYEKEE (reference sequence). This rearrangement joins TRBV5-5 to TRBJ1-4, with D possibly being TRBD1 (5 bases). Source material: blood, either unsorted or a sorted T cell fraction (not recorded which). This TCR derives from a male donor with ankylosing spondylitis. CDR3 nucleotides: TGTGCCAGCAGCCGCTCGGGCGGGACCGGGGGTGAAAAACTGTTTTTT. Its protein product is CASSRSGGTGGEKLFF.